A single sample gave rise to the 26 T cell receptor beta chains below, sequenced in a study of blood T cell repertoires in COVID-19. Here immunoSEQ multiplex PCR was the method, and the copy in TCRdb shows in-frame clones only, minus some. Here the sample spans under 200,000 clones, 70% to 90% being singletons. Sequenced: peripheral blood. All receptors derive from a woman in her 70s with acute or convalescent COVID-19.

This clone came up a few times. The chain recombines TRBV19 with TRBJ1-3; the D gene is possibly TRBD1 (6 bases). The CDR3 is made up of 16 amino acids. Looked up from germline, CDR1 is LNHDA and CDR2 is SQIVND (reference sequence). V was clipped by 6 bases and J by 2 bases, with 17 bases between them. DNA of the CDR3: TGTGCCAGTAGGAAGAATCTACAGGGCGCTGGAAACACCATATATTTT. Translating it yields CASRKNLQGAGNTIYF.

The gene calls are TRBV11-2 and TRBJ1-1, with D tentatively TRBD1 (6 bases). This CDR3 has 14 residues. In germline, CDR1 is SGHAT, CDR2 FQNNGV. Between the trimmed V and J ends, which lost 6 bases and 4 bases, there was a span of 15 bases. CDR3 residues: CASSTKRGATEAFF. For the CDR3, the DNA is TGTGCCAGCAGTACCAAACGGGGGGCCACTGAAGCTTTCTTT.

V gene TRBV6-5 combines with J gene TRBJ1-2; a possible D gene is TRBD1 (6 bases). The germline V gene has CDR1 MNHEY and CDR2 SVGAGI. V gave up 6 bases and J gave up 0 bases, with 8 bases separating them. The CDR3 has 13 amino acids. For the CDR3, the DNA is TGTGCCAGCAGGGACAGCGCTAACTATGGCTACACCTTC. Encoded protein: CASRDSANYGYTF.

The chain combines TRBV9 with TRBJ1-1; the match to TRBD1 covers 8 bases. The length of the CDR3 is 15 residues. Germline V CDR1 and CDR2: SGDLS, YYNGEE. V lost 4 bases and J lost 3; bases outside the gene matches: 8. The CDR3, as DNA: TGTGCCAGCAGCTTAGGACAGGGTAGAGACACTGAAGCTTTCTTT. This encodes CASSLGQGRDTEAFF.

The rearrangement joins TRBV9 to TRBJ2-4; D is perhaps TRBD2 (7 bases). The CDR3 extends over 16 amino acids. The V end lost 0 bases, the J end lost 5 bases, and 15 bases lay between the germline ends. Germline-derived CDR1 and CDR2 are SGDLS and YYNGEE. The CDR3 reads CASSVGAGAGQNIQYF. The CDR3 DNA is TGTGCCAGCAGCGTAGGGGCGGGGGCCGGGCAAAACATTCAGTACTTC.

The chain employs TRBV6-2 or TRBV6-3 and TRBJ2-1, with TRBD2 identical over 10 bases. This CDR3 is 17 amino acids long. Losses at the gene ends were 6 bases for V and 3 bases for J; bases not matched to a gene: 11. Germline values: CDR1 MNHEY, CDR2 SVGEGT. In DNA form, the CDR3 reads TGTGCCAGCAGCCGCCCTAGCGGGAGCATCAGCTACAATGAGCAGTTCTTC. It encodes CASSRPSGSISYNEQFF.

The CDR3 region is CASSLDPQDRAGNTIYF. In DNA, the CDR3 is TGCGCCAGCAGCTTGGACCCCCAGGACAGGGCTGGAAACACCATATATTTT. The V call is TRBV5-1, the J call TRBJ1-3, with 8 bases fitting TRBD1. The CDR3 is 17 amino acids. With V trimmed by 0 bases and J by 2 bases, 7 bases remained unmatched. The V gene's germline CDR1 is SGHRS and CDR2 YFSETQ. Full variable domain (rest looked up from reference TRBV5-1 and TRBJ1-3): KAGVTQTPRYLIKTRGQQVTLSCSPISGHRSVSWYQQTPGQGLQFLFEYFSETQRNKGNFPGRFSGRQFSNSRSEMNVSTLELGDSALYLCASSLDPQDRAGNTIYFGEGSWLTVV.

The chain uses TRBV5-1 and TRBJ2-7; 9 nucleotides match TRBD1. Per the germline V gene, CDR1 is SGHRS and CDR2 is YFSETQ. The length of the CDR3 is 13 residues. The V and J ends lost 4 bases and 3 bases, in that order; junction bases with no gene match: 2. Here the CDR3 reads CASSQDRGYEQYF. The CDR3 nucleotides read TGCGCCAGCAGCCAGGACAGGGGCTACGAGCAGTACTTC.

The rearrangement uses TRBV10-3 and TRBJ1-2; 9 bases are shared with TRBD1. Germline V gene lookup returns CDR1 ENHRY and CDR2 SYGVKD. V trimming: 11 bases; J trimming: 6 bases; junction bases outside the gene matches: 10. This CDR3 comprises 13 residues. The CDR3 DNA is TGTGCCGCGGTGACAGGGGGTCTTGATGGCTACACCTTC. As protein: CAAVTGGLDGYTF.

The V gene is TRBV7-6, the J gene TRBJ2-2, with D possibly matching TRBD1 (5 bases). The germline gives CDR1 SGHVS, CDR2 FNYEAQ. The CDR3 sequence is 17 residues long. Trimming removed 1 base from V and 6 bases from J, with 18 bases in between. This chain's CDR3 is CASSLDWAGPVPGELFF. CDR3 DNA sequence: TGTGCCAGCAGCTTAGACTGGGCAGGGCCAGTACCCGGGGAGCTGTTTTTT.

This chain uses TRBV19 with TRBJ1-2; TRBD1 agrees at 8 bases. Germline CDR1 is LNHDA and CDR2 is SQIVND (reference sequence). The junction had 8 bases not matched to a gene; V was cut back by 5 bases and J by 6 bases. CDR3 size: 14 residues. The CDR3 here is CASSVGQDFDGYTF. CDR3 DNA: TGTGCCAGTAGTGTGGGACAGGATTTTGATGGCTACACCTTC.

The chain joins TRBV5-1 to TRBJ1-1; 7 nucleotides line up with TRBD1. The CDR3 sequence is 15 residues long. V lost 4 bases, J lost 3 bases, and 9 bases stayed unmatched. From germline, CDR1 is SGHRS and CDR2 YFSETQ. CDR3 DNA sequence: TGCGCCAGCAGCCCTGACAGGGTGGTGCACACTGAAGCTTTCTTT. It yields the protein CASSPDRVVHTEAFF.

The J gene is TRBJ1-1, the V gene TRBV10-2; a weak D match, TRBD1 (5 bases). The CDR3 runs 14 residues. The ends were cut back, 4 bases at V and 6 bases at J, with 15 bases in the middle. Germline V gene sequence: CDR1 WSHSY, CDR2 SAAADI. CDR3 protein: CASSGLKGLAEAFF. In DNA, the CDR3 is TGCGCCAGCAGTGGTTTGAAGGGGTTGGCTGAAGCTTTCTTT.

The chain links TRBV7-8 to TRBJ1-2; 11 nucleotides match TRBD1. V lost 5 bases to trimming and J lost 4 bases; unmatched junction nucleotides: 9. Per germline, CDR1 SGHVS and CDR2 FQNEAQ. CDR3 length equals 16 residues. CDR3 in amino acids: CASSPSGTGGIYGYTF. Written as DNA, the CDR3 is TGTGCCAGCAGCCCCTCCGGGACAGGGGGGATCTATGGCTACACCTTC.

This chain uses TRBV5-1 with TRBJ1-2, with D possibly matching TRBD1 (6 bases). CDR1 and CDR2 (germline): SGHRS, YFSETQ. CDR3 length: 16 residues. Trimming took off 0 bases at V and 5 bases at J, with 17 bases between the two ends. CDR3 in amino acids: CASSLGGQMRTYGYTF. The CDR3 DNA is TGCGCCAGCAGCTTGGGAGGACAGATGAGGACTTATGGCTACACCTTC.

The gene calls are TRBV7-9 and TRBJ1-2; weak D call: TRBD1 (6 bases). Germline CDR1 SEHNR, CDR2 FQNEAQ (reference sequence). This CDR3 is 11 amino acids long. The V and J ends lost 5 bases and 7 bases respectively, with 8 bases between them. The CDR3 spells CASSADSGYTF. The CDR3 DNA reads as TGTGCCAGCAGCGCGGACAGTGGCTACACCTTC.

CDR3 region: CASSQGAAYEQYF. DNA for the CDR3: TGCGCCAGTTCCCAGGGGGCCGCCTACGAGCAGTACTTC. The rearrangement uses TRBV5-1 and TRBJ2-7; 8 bases are shared with TRBD1. The CDR3 consists of 13 residues. Germline assignment: CDR1 SGHRS and CDR2 YFSETQ. Trimming took 8 bases from V and 2 from J; bases not matched to a gene: 6.

The CDR3 region is CASSYDRVREQYF. CDR3 bases: TGTGCCAGCAGTTACGACAGGGTCCGCGAGCAGTACTTC. V and J are TRBV6-5 and TRBJ2-7, with 7 nucleotides matching TRBD1. The germline V gene has CDR1 MNHEY and CDR2 SVGAGI. V was pared by 2 bases and J by 6 bases, with 4 bases of the junction left unmatched. This CDR3 region has 13 residues.

This rearrangement joins TRBV5-6 to TRBJ1-2; D might be TRBD1 (5 bases). Trimming cost V 1 base and J 2 bases, with 12 bases left between them. CDR3 size: 15 residues. From germline, CDR1 is SGHDT and CDR2 YYEEEE. CDR3 loop: CASSLLQARNYGYTF. CDR3 bases: TGTGCCAGCAGCTTGTTACAGGCCCGAAACTATGGCTACACCTTC. Based on the CDR3 plus reference TRBV5-6 and TRBJ1-2, the full variable domain is DAGVTQSPTHLIKTRGQQVTLRCSPKSGHDTVSWYQQALGQGPQFIFQYYEEEERQRGNFPDRFSGHQFPNYSSELNVNALLLGDSALYLCASSLLQARNYGYTFGSGTRLTVV.

The rearrangement joins TRBV6-5 to TRBJ1-4, with a possible D match to TRBD1 (6 bases). This CDR3 has 15 residues. Germline V CDR1 and CDR2: MNHEY, SVGAGI. V was clipped by 2 bases and J by 7 bases, with 14 bases between them. CDR3: CASSYDITGTEKLFF. CDR3 bases: TGTGCCAGCAGTTACGATATAACAGGGACTGAAAAACTGTTTTTT.

The chain has TRBV9 and TRBJ2-3; TRBD1 agrees at 10 bases. V dropped 4 bases and J dropped 2; count of bases not matched to a gene: 4. The CDR3 extends over 15 amino acids. Germline V gene lookup returns CDR1 SGDLS and CDR2 YYNGEE. For the CDR3, the DNA is TGTGCCAGCAGCTTCGGACAGGGGGTCACAGATACGCAGTATTTT. This translates into CASSFGQGVTDTQYF.

DNA for the CDR3: TGCGCCAGCAGCCTCGACTACCCGAACACCGGGGAGCTGTTTTTT. Amino acids: CASSLDYPNTGELFF. The genes are TRBV4-3 and TRBJ2-2; a possible D gene is TRBD2 (5 bases). This CDR3 region has 15 residues. Germline CDR1 and CDR2: LGHNA and YSLEER. Trimming took 4 bases from V and 0 from J, leaving 9 bases between them.

This clone has just a few counts. This chain joins TRBV6-4 and TRBJ1-1; 9 nucleotides agree with TRBD1. Unmatched junction bases numbered 12, after V lost 6 bases and J lost 4 bases. Germline V lookup: CDR1 MRHNA, CDR2 SNTAGT. CDR3 length equals 16 residues. Written as DNA, the CDR3 is TGTGCCAGCAGCCGAGGGACAGGGAATCTAGCCACTGAAGCTTTCTTT. Residues: CASSRGTGNLATEAFF.

This clone was picked up one time. CDR3 sequence reads: CASSHAGGAGINTGELFF. CDR3 in DNA: TGCGCCAGCAGCCACGCTGGGGGGGCGGGAATCAACACCGGGGAGCTGTTTTTT. The chain links TRBV4-1 to TRBJ2-2; a possible D gene is TRBD2 (7 bases). CDR3 size: 18 residues. Germline lookup yields CDR1 MGHRA and CDR2 YSYEKL. V lost 3 bases and J lost 2, with 19 bases in between.

V usage is TRBV28 and J usage is TRBJ1-2; D gene unclear. Germline V gives CDR1 MDHEN, CDR2 SYDVKM. With 2 bases removed from V and 2 bases from J, the gap between germline ends came to 9 bases. The CDR3 length is 14 residues. CDR3 sequence reads: CASSLGQVNYGYTF. In nucleotides, the CDR3 is TGTGCCAGCAGTTTAGGGCAGGTGAACTATGGCTACACCTTC.

This clone was found once. The V gene is TRBV19, the J gene TRBJ1-1; D ambiguous. The V and J ends lost 9 bases and 7 bases respectively, with 12 bases between them. The CDR3 runs to 11 residues. The germline V gene has CDR1 LNHDA and CDR2 SQIVND (reference sequence). CDR3: CASSLGLEAFF. The CDR3 region has the DNA TGTGCCAGCTCCCTAGGCCTTGAAGCTTTCTTT.